This is a list of T cell receptor beta chains from one sample in a study of blood T cell repertoires in COVID-19. This table comes from immunoSEQ multiplex PCR, and its TCRdb copy is limited to in-frame clones, with some not included. This table holds about 330,000 clones, around 84% found once. Sequencing was carried out using PBMCs or T cells enriched from blood (not recorded which). These TCRs come from a young woman who had recovered from COVID-19. Both conserved end residues are trimmed from each CDR3. The D gene is left open where the match is weak. Expanded clones get a size class; other rows say once, few or many, or leave the size out.

abundance: -; d_gene: TRBD1; j_gene: TRBJ1-1; v_gene: TRBV28; CDR3aa: ASTSQGQGRNTEAF
abundance: few; d_gene: -; j_gene: TRBJ2-3; v_gene: TRBV6-4; CDR3aa: ASSDLPGVTDTQY
abundance: -; d_gene: TRBD1; j_gene: TRBJ1-5; v_gene: TRBV19; CDR3aa: ASSPQGDQPQH
abundance: few; d_gene: TRBD1; j_gene: TRBJ1-2; v_gene: TRBV14; CDR3aa: ASSQDSRGRSYT
abundance: -; d_gene: TRBD2; j_gene: TRBJ2-7; v_gene: TRBV28; CDR3aa: ASRGLAAAVYEQY
abundance: once; d_gene: TRBD1; j_gene: TRBJ1-2; v_gene: TRBV28; CDR3aa: ASSLRDSFYGYT
abundance: -; d_gene: -; j_gene: TRBJ1-2; v_gene: TRBV18; CDR3aa: ASSSTSGNNYGYT
abundance: -; d_gene: -; j_gene: TRBJ1-3; v_gene: TRBV7-9; CDR3aa: ASSLVAAGNTIY
abundance: -; d_gene: TRBD2; j_gene: TRBJ2-1; v_gene: TRBV4-1; CDR3aa: ASSPIPPTSGREYNEQF
abundance: -; d_gene: TRBD1; j_gene: TRBJ1-5; v_gene: TRBV28; CDR3aa: ASSRGQGYQPQH
abundance: medium-sized; d_gene: TRBD1; j_gene: TRBJ1-1; v_gene: TRBV28; CDR3aa: ASRLTGGTEAF
abundance: -; d_gene: TRBD2; j_gene: TRBJ2-1; v_gene: TRBV9; CDR3aa: ASSVAPSGVYNEQF
abundance: -; d_gene: -; j_gene: TRBJ2-7; v_gene: TRBV25-1; CDR3aa: ASSAGARGRGAYEQY
abundance: -; d_gene: -; j_gene: TRBJ1-1; v_gene: TRBV11-3; CDR3aa: ASSFSGSAGTEAF
abundance: -; d_gene: -; j_gene: TRBJ2-5; v_gene: TRBV7-9; CDR3aa: ASSQGGGETQY
abundance: -; d_gene: TRBD1; j_gene: TRBJ2-3; v_gene: TRBV6-5; CDR3aa: ASTSGTGDTDTQY
abundance: once; d_gene: TRBD1; j_gene: TRBJ1-4; v_gene: TRBV3-1/TRBV3-2; CDR3aa: ASSQDTGTGDEKLF
abundance: -; d_gene: TRBD1; j_gene: TRBJ1-2; v_gene: TRBV6-5; CDR3aa: ASSDGQGMGGYT
abundance: once; d_gene: -; j_gene: TRBJ2-7; v_gene: TRBV5-6; CDR3aa: ATTFRGNYEQY
abundance: -; d_gene: TRBD1; j_gene: TRBJ2-5; v_gene: TRBV5-1; CDR3aa: ASSPTGGSSETQY
abundance: -; d_gene: TRBD1; j_gene: TRBJ1-6; v_gene: TRBV7-9; CDR3aa: ASSSDRVGNSPLH
abundance: -; d_gene: TRBD1; j_gene: TRBJ2-5; v_gene: TRBV7-6; CDR3aa: ASSPRTGGTQY
abundance: -; d_gene: -; j_gene: TRBJ1-5; v_gene: TRBV6-6; CDR3aa: ASSPQGHQPQH
abundance: once; d_gene: -; j_gene: TRBJ1-2; v_gene: TRBV12-3/TRBV12-4; CDR3aa: ASSARGLGGYT
abundance: -; d_gene: -; j_gene: TRBJ1-6; v_gene: TRBV28; CDR3aa: ASSAAMIGTYNSPLH
abundance: -; d_gene: TRBD1; j_gene: TRBJ1-1; v_gene: TRBV10-3; CDR3aa: AIRETGDTEAF
abundance: -; d_gene: TRBD1; j_gene: TRBJ1-2; v_gene: TRBV6-5; CDR3aa: ATGQGNGYT
abundance: -; d_gene: TRBD2; j_gene: TRBJ2-7; v_gene: TRBV11-2; CDR3aa: ASSQLANLRSQY
abundance: -; d_gene: -; j_gene: TRBJ1-3; v_gene: TRBV7-8; CDR3aa: ASSPDGGGSGNTIY
abundance: -; d_gene: -; j_gene: TRBJ2-1; v_gene: TRBV4-1; CDR3aa: ASSQYNEQF
abundance: -; d_gene: TRBD1; j_gene: TRBJ1-1; v_gene: TRBV28; CDR3aa: AITTGVNTEAF
abundance: -; d_gene: -; j_gene: TRBJ2-5; v_gene: TRBV2; CDR3aa: ASSEGQVRETQY
abundance: -; d_gene: -; j_gene: TRBJ2-1; v_gene: TRBV7-3; CDR3aa: ASSPDGSYNEQF
abundance: -; d_gene: TRBD1; j_gene: TRBJ2-2; v_gene: TRBV28; CDR3aa: ASNRLFIFVGQTYTGELF
abundance: -; d_gene: TRBD1; j_gene: TRBJ1-5; v_gene: TRBV28; CDR3aa: ASSGQAGQPQH
abundance: -; d_gene: TRBD1; j_gene: TRBJ1-2; v_gene: TRBV18; CDR3aa: ASSPWPGTGGPGYT
abundance: -; d_gene: -; j_gene: TRBJ2-5; v_gene: TRBV5-1; CDR3aa: ASSLGRDETQY
abundance: few; d_gene: -; j_gene: TRBJ1-2; v_gene: TRBV27; CDR3aa: ASTSGGGGYGYT
abundance: -; d_gene: -; j_gene: TRBJ2-2; v_gene: TRBV28; CDR3aa: ASSPIAQGVGELF
abundance: -; d_gene: -; j_gene: TRBJ2-7; v_gene: TRBV15; CDR3aa: ATSTPLGGLSSYEQY
abundance: -; d_gene: -; j_gene: TRBJ2-2; v_gene: TRBV9; CDR3aa: ASSVARGRTNTGELF
abundance: -; d_gene: -; j_gene: TRBJ1-2; v_gene: TRBV5-1; CDR3aa: ASSLVPGDYGYT
abundance: many; d_gene: TRBD2; j_gene: TRBJ2-5; v_gene: TRBV4-1; CDR3aa: ASSRRTSGSLVGETQY
abundance: -; d_gene: -; j_gene: TRBJ1-2; v_gene: TRBV5-4; CDR3aa: ASSFSGANYGYT
abundance: -; d_gene: -; j_gene: TRBJ1-4; v_gene: TRBV5-4; CDR3aa: ASSLGPGAANEKLF
abundance: -; d_gene: -; j_gene: TRBJ1-1; v_gene: TRBV19; CDR3aa: ASSSGGITEAF
abundance: -; d_gene: TRBD2; j_gene: TRBJ2-3; v_gene: TRBV5-1; CDR3aa: ASSKAGDRMDTQY
abundance: -; d_gene: -; j_gene: TRBJ2-7; v_gene: TRBV30; CDR3aa: AWSTGSYEQY
abundance: once; d_gene: TRBD2; j_gene: TRBJ2-3; v_gene: TRBV30; CDR3aa: AWRTSGTDTQY